A single sample gave rise to the 10 T cell receptor beta chains below, sequenced in a study of OX40 agonist ivuxolimab in advanced cancers. Sequenced by immunoSEQ multiplex PCR; TCRdb stores in-frame clones only, minus some. This sample has 80,000 to 100,000 clones, with 88% found just once. Here the sequenced sample was CD4+ or CD8+ T cells sorted from blood, taken in a trial of the OX40 agonist ivuxolimab. The receptor source for this set is an adult with an advanced solid tumor such as melanoma, head and neck, liver or kidney cancer.

This clone was observed a few times. V usage is TRBV15 and J usage is TRBJ1-6; no reliable D call. V was clipped by 0 bases and J by 7 bases, with 7 bases between them. CDR3 size: 14 residues. Germline V gives CDR1 LNHNV, CDR2 YYDKDF (reference sequence). DNA for the CDR3: TGTGCCACCAGCAGAGATCGACGGAATTCACCCCTCCACTTT. It specifies CATSRDRRNSPLHF.

This clone has only a few counts. The chain employs TRBV2 and TRBJ1-5, with D maybe TRBD1 (6 bases). The CDR3 is made up of 14 amino acids. Germline CDR1 reads SNHLY; CDR2 reads FYNNEI. Between the trimmed V and J ends, which lost 3 bases and 6 bases, there was a span of 12 bases. The CDR3 sequence is CASSELGTSQPQHF. Written as DNA, the CDR3 is TGTGCCAGCAGTGAGTTAGGGACAAGTCAGCCCCAGCATTTT.

This clone was found once. The V gene is TRBV10-3, the J gene TRBJ1-4; 7 positions agree with TRBD1. Germline assignment: CDR1 ENHRY and CDR2 SYGVKD. CDR3 length: 13 residues. After removal of 10 bases from V and 8 bases from J, the junction contained 10 bases not matched to a gene. CDR3 DNA: TGTGCCACCTCGACAGGGTACGAAGAAAAACTGTTTTTT. It specifies CATSTGYEEKLFF.

This chain joins TRBV7-2 and TRBJ2-1; 8 bases are shared with TRBD2. With V trimmed by 3 bases and J by 1 base, 8 bases remained unmatched. Per germline, CDR1 SGHTA and CDR2 FQGNSA. This CDR3 has 17 amino acids. The CDR3, as DNA: TGTGCCAGCAGCTTGATAGCGGGACTTTCATCCTACAATGAGCAGTTCTTC. Protein sequence: CASSLIAGLSSYNEQFF.

The V and J genes are TRBV19 and TRBJ2-1, with D maybe TRBD2 (5 bases). V shed 5 bases and J shed 0 bases, with 14 bases lying between them. The CDR3 consists of 16 residues. CDR1 LNHDA and CDR2 SQIVND come from the germline V gene (reference sequence). This CDR3 is CASSLPSGSSYNEQFF. The CDR3 nucleotides are TGTGCCAGTAGTCTCCCCAGCGGCAGCTCCTACAATGAGCAGTTCTTC.

The V gene is TRBV5-1, the J gene TRBJ1-5; no definite D call. The CDR3 spans 15 residues. Trimming pared 0 bases from V and 5 bases from J, leaving 12 bases between. CDR1 SGHRS and CDR2 YFSETQ come from the germline V gene. The CDR3 here is CASSLEGRNDQPQHF. In DNA form, the CDR3 reads TGCGCCAGCAGCTTGGAGGGCAGGAACGATCAGCCCCAGCATTTT.

The genes are TRBV9 and TRBJ1-5, with a possible D match to TRBD1 (6 bases). V shed 4 bases and J shed 6 bases, with 17 bases lying between them. This CDR3 region has 15 residues. Germline assignment: CDR1 SGDLS and CDR2 YYNGEE. CDR3 bases: TGTGCCAGCAGCCCCGAACAGGGAATCGGTCAGCCCCAGCATTTT. It translates to CASSPEQGIGQPQHF.

V and J are TRBV19 and TRBJ1-2; D remains unclear. Germline assignment: CDR1 LNHDA and CDR2 SQIVND (reference sequence). Trimming removed 1 base from V and 5 bases from J, with 11 bases in between. This CDR3 region has 14 residues. CDR3 in amino acids: CASSIAVGPYGYTF. CDR3 nucleotides: TGTGCCAGTAGTATAGCAGTCGGTCCATATGGCTACACCTTC.

The rearrangement uses TRBV7-9 and TRBJ1-5, with no clear D. Between the trimmed V and J ends, which lost 11 bases and 1 base, there was a span of 6 bases. Looked up from germline, CDR1 is SEHNR and CDR2 is FQNEAQ (reference sequence). The CDR3 consists of 11 residues. CDR3 nucleotides: TGTGCCGCGGGGAGCAATCAGCCCCAGCATTTT. It encodes CAAGSNQPQHF.

This clone came up a few times. The chain carries TRBV6-5 and TRBJ2-5, with D perhaps matching TRBD1 (5 bases). Per germline, CDR1 MNHEY and CDR2 SVGAGI. V was cut by 5 bases and J by 1 base, with 11 bases left in between. The CDR3 spans 14 residues. The CDR3 DNA follows: TGTGCCAGCAGTAGGAACAGGTTCCAAGAGACCCAGTACTTC. Protein product: CASSRNRFQETQYF.